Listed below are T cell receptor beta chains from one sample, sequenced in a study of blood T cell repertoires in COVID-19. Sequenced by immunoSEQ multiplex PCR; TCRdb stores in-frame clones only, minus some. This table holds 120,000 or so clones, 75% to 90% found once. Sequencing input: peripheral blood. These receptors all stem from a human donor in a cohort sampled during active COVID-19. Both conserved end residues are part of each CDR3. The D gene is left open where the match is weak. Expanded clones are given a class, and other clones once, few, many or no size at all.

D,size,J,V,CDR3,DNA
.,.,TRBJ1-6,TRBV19,CASTSSVNSPLHF,TGTGCCAGTACTTCCTCAGTTAATTCACCCCTCCACTTT
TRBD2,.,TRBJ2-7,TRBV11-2,CASSFGLAGAYEQYF,TGTGCCAGCAGCTTCGGACTAGCGGGAGCCTACGAGCAGTACTTC
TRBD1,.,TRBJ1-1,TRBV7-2,CASSFTGGGTEAFF,TGTGCCAGCAGCTTCACAGGGGGCGGCACTGAAGCTTTCTTT
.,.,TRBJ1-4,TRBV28,CASSKHQEKLFF,TGTGCCAGCAGCAAACATCAGGAAAAACTGTTTTTT
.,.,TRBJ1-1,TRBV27,CASSLWGEGTEAFF,TGTGCCAGCAGTTTATGGGGAGAAGGCACTGAAGCTTTCTTT
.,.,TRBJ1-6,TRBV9,CASSVATATANSPLHF,TGTGCCAGCAGCGTAGCTACCGCGACAGCGAATTCACCCCTCCACTTT
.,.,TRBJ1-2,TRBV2,CASSPDRNYGYTF,TGTGCCAGCAGCCCGGACAGAAACTATGGCTACACCTTC
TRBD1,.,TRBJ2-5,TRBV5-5,CASSLEGQQETQYF,TGTGCCAGCAGCTTGGAGGGACAGCAAGAGACCCAGTACTTC
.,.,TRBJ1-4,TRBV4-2,CASSIERGRGATNEKLFF,TGTGCCAGCAGTATTGAGAGGGGGAGAGGGGCAACTAATGAAAAACTGTTTTTT
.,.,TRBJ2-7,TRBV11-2,CASSSVSQTYEQYF,TGTGCCAGCAGCTCCGTGTCGCAGACCTACGAGCAGTACTTC
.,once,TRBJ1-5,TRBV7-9,CASSGFADNQPQHF,TGTGCCAGCAGCGGCTTTGCGGACAATCAGCCCCAGCATTTT
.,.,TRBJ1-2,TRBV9,CASSVDVAYGYTF,TGTGCCAGCAGCGTAGACGTGGCCTATGGCTACACCTTC
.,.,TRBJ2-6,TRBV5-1,CASSLEVAGTGANVLTF,TGCGCCAGCAGCTTGGAGGTTGCAGGGACTGGGGCCAACGTCCTGACTTTC
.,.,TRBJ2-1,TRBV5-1,CASSLLGSYNEQFF,TGCGCCAGCAGCTTGCTAGGCTCCTACAATGAGCAGTTCTTC
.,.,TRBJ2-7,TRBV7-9,CASSLPPDREAGLAEQYF,TGTGCCAGCAGCTTACCGCCCGACAGGGAAGCGGGTTTGGCCGAGCAGTACTTC
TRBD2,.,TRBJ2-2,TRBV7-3,CASSSPQRGANTGELFF,TGTGCCAGCAGCTCCCCCCAACGGGGGGCGAACACCGGGGAGCTGTTTTTT
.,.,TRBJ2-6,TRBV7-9,CASSPRGVYSGANVLTF,TGTGCCAGCAGCCCCAGGGGCGTTTACTCTGGGGCCAACGTCCTGACTTTC
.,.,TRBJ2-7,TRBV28,CASSPAEMSSYEQYF,TGTGCCAGCAGCCCAGCGGAAATGAGCTCCTACGAGCAGTACTTC
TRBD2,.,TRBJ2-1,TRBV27,CASSFSSGRGNNEQFF,TGTGCCAGCAGTTTCTCCAGCGGGAGGGGTAACAATGAGCAGTTCTTC
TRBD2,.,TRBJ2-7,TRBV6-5,CASSVGLAAYEQYF,TGTGCCAGCAGCGTAGGACTAGCGGCCTACGAGCAGTACTTC
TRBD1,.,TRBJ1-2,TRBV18,CASSRDRDEGYTF,TGTGCCAGCTCACGGGACAGGGACGAAGGCTACACCTTC
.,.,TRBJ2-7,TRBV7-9,CASSPPRTSQTYEQYF,TGTGCCAGCAGCCCCCCGCGCACTAGCCAGACCTACGAGCAGTACTTC
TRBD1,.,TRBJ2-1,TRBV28,CASSGQDGAHEQFF,TGTGCCAGCAGCGGACAGGATGGGGCCCATGAGCAGTTCTTC
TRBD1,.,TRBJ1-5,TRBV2,CASQQGASNQPQHF,TGTGCCAGCCAACAGGGGGCGAGCAATCAGCCCCAGCATTTT
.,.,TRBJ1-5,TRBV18,CASSQGTLAQRQPQHF,TGTGCCAGCTCACAAGGGACTCTGGCACAACGGCAGCCCCAGCATTTT
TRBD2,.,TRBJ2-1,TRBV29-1,CSVSGRGLKQFF,TGCAGCGTTAGTGGGAGGGGACTTAAGCAGTTCTTC
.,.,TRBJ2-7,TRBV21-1,CWREGLGQYF,TGTTGGAGGGAAGGGCTGGGGCAGTACTTC
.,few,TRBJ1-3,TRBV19,CASSSGFRNTIYF,TGTGCCAGTAGTTCGGGGTTCAGAAACACCATATATTTT
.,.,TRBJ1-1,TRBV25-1,CASSEPGHNTEAFF,TGTGCCAGCAGTGAGCCGGGACACAACACTGAAGCTTTCTTT
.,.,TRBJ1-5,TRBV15,CATSRGAGEFWPQHF,TGTGCCACCAGCAGAGGGGCAGGGGAATTCTGGCCCCAGCATTTT
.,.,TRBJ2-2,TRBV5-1,CASSPGGPLGTGELFF,TGCGCCAGCAGCCCTGGAGGCCCGCTCGGCACCGGGGAGCTGTTTTTT
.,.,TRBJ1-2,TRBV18,CASSPGGTDGYTF,TGTGCCAGCTCACCGGGAGGGACTGATGGCTACACCTTC
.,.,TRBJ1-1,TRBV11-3,CASSIGQTPEAFF,TGTGCCAGCAGCATCGGACAGACACCTGAAGCTTTCTTT
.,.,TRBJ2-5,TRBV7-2,CASSLTGGQETQYF,TGTGCCAGCAGCTTGACAGGAGGCCAAGAGACCCAGTACTTC
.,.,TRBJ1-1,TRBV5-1,CASSLSVGGNTEAFF,TGCGCCAGCAGCCTTTCCGTGGGAGGGAACACTGAAGCTTTCTTT
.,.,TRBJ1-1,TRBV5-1,CASSLAQAGAEAFF,TGCGCCAGCAGCTTGGCGCAGGCCGGGGCTGAAGCTTTCTTT
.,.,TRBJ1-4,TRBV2,CASSDGGNEKLFF,TGTGCCAGCTCGGACGGAGGGAATGAAAAACTGTTTTTT
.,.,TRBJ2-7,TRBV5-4,CASSARGAPYEQYF,TGTGCCAGCAGCGCCAGGGGGGCCCCCTACGAGCAGTACTTC
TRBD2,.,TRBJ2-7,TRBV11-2,CASRTGLAGPYEQYF,TGTGCCAGCAGGACGGGACTAGCGGGCCCCTACGAGCAGTACTTC
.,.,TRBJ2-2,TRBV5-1,CASSLDQGTGELFF,TGCGCCAGCAGCTTGGACCAGGGAACCGGGGAGCTGTTTTTT
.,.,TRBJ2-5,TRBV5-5,CASSLAVRVEETQYF,TGTGCCAGCAGCTTGGCCGTCAGGGTTGAAGAGACCCAGTACTTC
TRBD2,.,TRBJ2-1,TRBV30,CAWSVRGGYEQFF,TGTGCCTGGAGTGTACGGGGGGGGTATGAGCAGTTCTTC
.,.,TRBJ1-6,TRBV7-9,CASSLEQYNSPLHF,TGTGCCAGCAGCTTAGAACAATATAATTCACCCCTCCACTTT
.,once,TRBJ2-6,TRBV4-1,CASQLTALPSGANVLTF,TGCGCCAGCCAATTGACAGCCCTTCCTTCTGGGGCCAACGTCCTGACTTTC
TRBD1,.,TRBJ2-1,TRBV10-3,CAISEGGQGNNEQFF,TGTGCCATCAGTGAAGGGGGACAGGGGAACAATGAGCAGTTCTTC
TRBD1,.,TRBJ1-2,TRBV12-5,CASGLSSGQDYGYTF,TGTGCTAGTGGTTTGTCCTCAGGACAGGACTATGGCTACACCTTC
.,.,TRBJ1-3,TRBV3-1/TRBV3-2,CASSQLVQGGNTIYF,TGTGCCAGCAGCCAATTAGTACAGGGAGGAAACACCATATATTTT
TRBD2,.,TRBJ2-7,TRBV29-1,CSVRQGLAGVVYEQYF,TGCAGCGTTCGGCAGGGTCTAGCGGGAGTCGTCTACGAGCAGTACTTC
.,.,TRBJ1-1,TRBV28,CASSPGWAEAFF,TGTGCCAGCAGCCCAGGGTGGGCTGAAGCTTTCTTT
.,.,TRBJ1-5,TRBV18,CASSPDSINQRDQPQHF,TGTGCCAGCTCCCCCGACAGCATAAACCAGCGCGATCAGCCCCAGCATTTT